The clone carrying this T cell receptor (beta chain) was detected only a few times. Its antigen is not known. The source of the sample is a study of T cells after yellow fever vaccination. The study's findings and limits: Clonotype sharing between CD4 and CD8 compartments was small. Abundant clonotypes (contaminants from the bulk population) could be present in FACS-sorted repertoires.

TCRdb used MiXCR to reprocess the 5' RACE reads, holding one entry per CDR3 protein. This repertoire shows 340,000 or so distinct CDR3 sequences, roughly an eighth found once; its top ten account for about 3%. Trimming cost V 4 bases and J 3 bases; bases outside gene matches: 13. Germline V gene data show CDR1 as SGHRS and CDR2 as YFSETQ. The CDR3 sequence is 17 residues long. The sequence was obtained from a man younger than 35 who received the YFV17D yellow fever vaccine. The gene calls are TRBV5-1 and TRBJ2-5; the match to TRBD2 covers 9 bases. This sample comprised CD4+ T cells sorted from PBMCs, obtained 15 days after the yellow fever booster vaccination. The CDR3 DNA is TGCGCCAGCAGCCCCGGGACTAGCTATGGGGGCGAAGAGACCCAGTACTTC. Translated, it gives CASSPGTSYGGEETQYF.